The 20 T cell receptor beta chains given below trace back to one sample, sequenced in a study of T cell changes during pregnancy in multiple sclerosis. Clones were read by immunoSEQ multiplex PCR, and TCRdb kept only the in-frame ones, dropping some. The data hold tens of thousands of clones, with 88% observed a single time. This specimen was peripheral blood, taken in the first trimester of pregnancy. The receptors were sampled from a female donor with multiple sclerosis, enrolled in a pregnancy study.

V usage is TRBV7-9 and J usage is TRBJ2-7, with a possible D match to TRBD2 (6 bases). The CDR3 spans 15 residues. Trimming left V 3 bases short and J 2 bases short, with 14 bases between. The germline V gene encodes CDR1 SEHNR and CDR2 FQNEAQ (reference sequence). The CDR3 DNA reads as TGTGCCAGCAGCTTGCCGGAGGGCCCCCCCTACGAGCAGTACTTC. Translating it yields CASSLPEGPPYEQYF.

The V and J genes are TRBV2 and TRBJ2-2, with a possible D match to TRBD2 (6 bases). Germline V lookup: CDR1 SNHLY, CDR2 FYNNEI. V was trimmed by 8 bases and J by 1 base, leaving 11 bases between them. The CDR3 contains 14 residues. CDR3 sequence (DNA): TGTGCCAGCCGGGGGAACGGGAACACCGGGGAGCTGTTTTTT. It encodes CASRGNGNTGELFF.

The chain carries TRBV5-4 and TRBJ1-3; 8 bases line up with TRBD1. The CDR3 sequence is 16 residues long. V lost 2 bases and J lost 2; bases outside the gene matches: 6. Germline-derived CDR1 and CDR2 are SGHNT and YYREEE (reference sequence). The CDR3 sequence is CASSLGQGVTGNTIYF. CDR3 DNA: TGTGCCAGCAGCTTAGGACAGGGAGTTACTGGAAACACCATATATTTT.

This chain connects TRBV18 to TRBJ1-5; the D is unclear. The CDR3 length is 13 residues. Germline CDR1 reads KGHSH; CDR2 reads LQKENI. Trimming removed 6 bases at V and 5 bases at J, with 11 bases between. The CDR3, as DNA: TGTGCCAGCTCTCCCGAAGCTTATCAGCCCCAGCATTTT. It specifies CASSPEAYQPQHF.

V and J are TRBV13 and TRBJ1-2; 8 bases map to TRBD1. The CDR3 runs 14 residues. Germline lookup yields CDR1 PRHDT and CDR2 FYEKMQ (reference sequence). V trimming: 5 bases; J trimming: 1 base; junction bases outside the gene matches: 3. CDR3 sequence (DNA): TGTGCCAGCAGCCTCGGACAGGGTAACTATGGCTACACCTTC. This sequence encodes CASSLGQGNYGYTF.

V and J are TRBV2 and TRBJ2-7; TRBD1 aligns across 10 bases. V was pared by 5 bases and J by 2 bases, with 3 bases of the junction left unmatched. CDR3 size: 14 residues. CDR1 is SNHLY and CDR2 is FYNNEI in the germline V gene. In nucleotides, the CDR3 is TGTGCCAGCAGTAGGGGACAGGGGACCTACGAGCAGTACTTC. Translated: CASSRGQGTYEQYF.

The chain uses TRBV19 and TRBJ1-5; 8 bases align to TRBD1. With V trimmed by 6 bases and J by 1 base, 5 bases remained unmatched. This CDR3 contains 15 residues. Germline V gene sequence: CDR1 LNHDA, CDR2 SQIVND (reference sequence). As DNA, the CDR3 is TGTGCCAGTAGGACGGACAGGGCAAGCAATCAGCCCCAGCATTTT. It codes for CASRTDRASNQPQHF. Full variable domain (rest looked up from reference TRBV19 and TRBJ1-5): DGGITQSPKYLFRKEGQNVTLSCEQNLNHDAMYWYRQDPGQGLRLIYYSQIVNDFQKGDIAEGYSVSREKKESFPLTVTSAQKNPTAFYLCASRTDRASNQPQHFGDGTRLSIL.

The chain has TRBV7-3 and TRBJ2-1, with TRBD2 as a possible D gene (6 bases). Germline V gene data show CDR1 as SGHTA and CDR2 as FQGTGA. The CDR3 has 15 amino acids. Trimming stripped 2 bases from V and 8 bases from J, with 16 bases between. The CDR3 is CASSLGWEDSDEQFF. Written as DNA, the CDR3 is TGTGCCAGCAGCTTAGGGTGGGAGGATAGCGATGAGCAGTTCTTC. Full variable domain (rest looked up from reference TRBV7-3 and TRBJ2-1): GAGVSQTPSNKVTEKGKYVELRCDPISGHTALYWYRQSLGQGPEFLIYFQGTGAADDSGLPNDRFFAVRPEGSVSTLKIQRTERGDSAVYLCASSLGWEDSDEQFFGPGTRLTVL.

The rearrangement joins TRBV4-1 to TRBJ2-7, with TRBD1 as a possible D gene (6 bases). This CDR3 is built from 16 residues. Trimming pared 0 bases from V and 0 bases from J, leaving 12 bases between. Germline V gene sequence: CDR1 MGHRA, CDR2 YSYEKL. CDR3 sequence reads: CASSQEGTGISYEQYF. CDR3 DNA sequence: TGCGCCAGCAGCCAAGAAGGAACAGGGATCTCCTACGAGCAGTACTTC.

J is TRBJ2-3 and V is TRBV10-3; the D is unclear. The V and J ends lost 6 bases and 2 bases respectively, with 12 bases between them. The CDR3 totals 14 residues. CDR1 ENHRY and CDR2 SYGVKD come from the germline V gene. CDR3 coding DNA: TGTGCCATCAGCCTAGGAGAAAACACAGATACGCAGTATTTT. Translation: CAISLGENTDTQYF.

The chain uses TRBV11-2 and TRBJ1-2; D is unclear. Per the germline V gene, CDR1 is SGHAT and CDR2 is FQNNGV. Trimming left V 1 base short and J 0 bases short, with 9 bases between. This CDR3 region has 15 residues. CDR3 amino acids: CASSLGTATNYGYTF. The DNA for the CDR3 is TGTGCCAGCAGCTTAGGAACAGCCACTAACTATGGCTACACCTTC.

The chain joins TRBV28 to TRBJ2-7; D is perhaps TRBD2 (5 bases). The germline V and J ends were trimmed by 1 base and 0 bases, with 10 bases remaining between them. This CDR3 comprises 15 residues. CDR1 and CDR2 (germline): MDHEN, SYDVKM. The CDR3 loop reads CASSLLAGGSYEQYF. Here the CDR3 DNA reads TGTGCCAGCAGTTTATTGGCGGGTGGCTCCTACGAGCAGTACTTC.

The CDR3 is CATSELAGDLGEQFF. The CDR3 coding sequence is TGTGCCACCAGCGAACTAGCGGGAGATCTAGGTGAGCAGTTCTTC. This rearrangement joins TRBV15 to TRBJ2-1; TRBD2 agrees at 11 bases. V shed 5 bases, J shed 9 bases, and the junction held 9 bases outside the gene matches. Germline values: CDR1 LNHNV, CDR2 YYDKDF (reference sequence). The CDR3 contains 15 residues. Filled out from reference TRBV15 and TRBJ2-1, the complete variable domain reads DAMVIQNPRYQVTQFGKPVTLSCSQTLNHNVMYWYQQKSSQAPKLLFHYYDKDFNNEADTPDNFQSRRPNTSFCFLDIRSPGLGDTAMYLCATSELAGDLGEQFFGPGTRLTVL.

This clone was found once. The CDR3 region has the DNA TGTGCCAGCAGCTCCCGGACAGGGCAAGAGACCCAGTACTTC. It encodes CASSSRTGQETQYF. The chain recombines TRBV7-9 with TRBJ2-5, with TRBD1 identical over 8 bases. CDR3 length equals 14 residues. With V trimmed by 4 bases and J by 2 bases, 3 bases remained unmatched. The germline V gene encodes CDR1 SEHNR and CDR2 FQNEAQ (reference sequence).

The chain has TRBV4-2 and TRBJ2-5; 8 bases line up with TRBD2. Germline V gene lookup returns CDR1 LGHNA and CDR2 YNFKEQ. CDR3 length: 15 residues. With V trimmed by 0 bases and J by 5 bases, 5 bases remained unmatched. The CDR3 spells CASSQETSGGETQYF. In DNA, the CDR3 is TGTGCCAGCAGCCAAGAAACTAGCGGAGGGGAGACCCAGTACTTC.

The V and J genes are TRBV4-3 and TRBJ1-2, with TRBD1 as a possible D gene (5 bases). CDR3 length equals 16 residues. CDR1 and CDR2 (germline): LGHNA, YSLEER. The germline V and J ends were trimmed by 0 bases and 0 bases, with 11 bases remaining between them. Here the CDR3 reads CASSQETGLTNYGYTF. The DNA of the CDR3 is TGCGCCAGCAGCCAAGAAACAGGCCTTACTAACTATGGCTACACCTTC.

J is TRBJ2-7 and V is TRBV10-2; D unresolved. V was pared by 5 bases and J by 4 bases, with 9 bases between. This CDR3 region has 12 residues. Germline CDR1 is WSHSY and CDR2 is SAAADI. CDR3 residues: CASSSIVYEQYF. CDR3 in DNA: TGCGCCAGCAGTTCCATAGTATACGAGCAGTACTTC.

The sample holds one count of this clone. The V and J genes are TRBV5-1 and TRBJ2-3; perhaps TRBD1 as D (6 bases). Trimming took 0 bases from V and 6 from J, leaving 14 bases between them. This CDR3 comprises 15 residues. Per germline, CDR1 SGHRS and CDR2 YFSETQ. The CDR3, as DNA: TGCGCCAGCAGCTTGGGGGACAAGCCGTTGGATACGCAGTATTTT. Its protein is CASSLGDKPLDTQYF.

The chain has TRBV19 and TRBJ1-1, with D perhaps TRBD1 (5 bases). The CDR3 length is 15 residues. The germline V gene encodes CDR1 LNHDA and CDR2 SQIVND (reference sequence). Trimming took off 1 base at V and 2 bases at J, with 11 bases between the two ends. The DNA for the CDR3 is TGTGCCAGTAGTATAGGTTCCGGGGGAAACACTGAAGCTTTCTTT. Translating it yields CASSIGSGGNTEAFF.

This rearrangement joins TRBV6-4 to TRBJ2-1; weak D call: TRBD1 (5 bases). The V gene lost 0 bases and the J gene lost 6 bases, with 6 bases spanning the gap. The CDR3 runs to 13 residues. Germline V gives CDR1 MRHNA, CDR2 SNTAGT. As DNA, the CDR3 is TGTGCCAGCAGTGACTCGGACACCAATGAGCAGTTCTTC. This translates into CASSDSDTNEQFF.